Shown below are 5 T cell receptor beta chains from a single sample sequenced in a study of T cell responses to AZD1222 COVID-19 vaccine. Assay: immunoSEQ multiplex PCR; the TCRdb copy retains only in-frame clones and omits some. The table records fewer than 200,000 clones, roughly 90% of them present only once. Source: peripheral blood, taken on day 0 of AZD1222 vaccination. All receptors derive from an adult in good health.

The count of this clone is one. The chain combines TRBV5-7 with TRBJ2-7; D may correspond to TRBD1 or TRBD2 (5 bases each). TRBV5-7 carries the ORF label, with uncertain function. V lost 0 bases and J 0 bases, leaving 10 bases between the germline ends. The CDR3 contains 15 residues. The CDR3 sequence is CASSLEAGSSYEQYF. The CDR3, as DNA: TGTGCCAGCAGCTTGGAGGCAGGGAGCTCCTACGAGCAGTACTTC.

V and J are TRBV11-2 and TRBJ1-2; TRBD1 might be the D (5 bases). The V end lost 3 bases, the J end lost 2 bases, and 22 bases lay between the germline ends. CDR3 length equals 18 residues. The germline CDR1 and CDR2 sequences are SGHAT and FQNNGV. The CDR3, as DNA: TGTGCCAGCAGCTTTAGGATCCCTCGTAGGGACCTAAACTATGGCTACACCTTC. Its protein is CASSFRIPRRDLNYGYTF.

The chain combines TRBV7-2 with TRBJ2-7; TRBD2 aligns across 9 bases. The CDR3 is 16 amino acids. Germline CDR1 is SGHTA and CDR2 is FQGNSA. The ends lost 1 base at V and 7 bases at J; junction bases unmatched: 11. The CDR3 sequence: CASSLGGGRAAREQYF. The CDR3 DNA reads as TGTGCCAGCAGCTTAGGTGGCGGGAGGGCCGCGCGGGAGCAGTACTTC.

This chain joins TRBV2 and TRBJ2-7, with 7 bases fitting TRBD1. The J segment lost 0 bases and the V segment lost 5 bases, leaving 4 bases of the junction unmatched. CDR3 size: 14 residues. CDR1 and CDR2 (germline): SNHLY, FYNNEI. The CDR3 protein is CASSMDRSSYEQYF. In DNA, the CDR3 is TGTGCCAGCAGTATGGACAGGAGCTCCTACGAGCAGTACTTC. Full variable domain (outside the CDR3, taken from reference TRBV2 and TRBJ2-7): EPEVTQTPSHQVTQMGQEVILRCVPISNHLYFYWYRQILGQKVEFLVSFYNNEISEKSEIFDDQFSVERPDGSNFTLKIRSTKLEDSAMYFCASSMDRSSYEQYFGPGTRLTVT.

This chain links TRBV7-8 with TRBJ2-1; 8 nucleotides align to TRBD2. The CDR3 has 15 amino acids. V lost 4 bases, J lost 8 bases, and 10 bases stayed unmatched. Germline CDR1 and CDR2: SGHVS and FQNEAQ. The CDR3 here is CASSYNGGASDEQFF. CDR3 nucleotides: TGTGCCAGCAGCTATAACGGGGGGGCCTCGGATGAGCAGTTCTTC.